This T cell receptor (beta chain) appears in the sequencing data of a study of regulatory T cells in long-lasting Graves disease. Notes on the study in general: New patients shared fewer public clonotypes (roughly 990) than persistent patients did (around 2,900).

According to the study, TCR beta libraries were built with iRepertoire HTBI primers and CDR3-region Arm-PCR. TCRdb re-derived calls from the multiplex PCR reads in MiXCR, one entry per CDR3 protein. The sample shows some 200,000 distinct CDR3 sequences, roughly a fifth of them seen only once. This sample's time point: newly diagnosed GD, antithyroid drugs for less than 3 months. From RNA extracted from PBMCs, the TCR library was made. This clonotype was observed at least ten times. The antigen is unknown. Losses at the gene ends were 5 bases for V and 6 bases for J; bases not matched to a gene: 15. The CDR3 totals 16 residues. Per germline, CDR1 MNHEY and CDR2 SVGEGT. The same sample was also used in a study of T cells in Graves' hyperthyroidism and ophthalmopathy. That publication notes: An absence of ophthalmopathy progression within 18 months meant stable Graves' hyperthyroidism. HTBI primers were the set used in a first-round RT-PCR of the TCR CDR3.

The receptor was derived from a woman under 40 with Graves disease. The source material was peripheral blood mononuclear cells (PBMCs), sampled at new diagnosis, from a patient treated with antithyroid drugs. V and J are TRBV6-2 or TRBV6-3 and TRBJ1-2; 7 nucleotides align to TRBD1. The CDR3 bases are TGTGCCAGCAGTGTTTGGCCAGGGGGTCCAGAGGATGGCTACACCTTC. Amino acid sequence: CASSVWPGGPEDGYTF.